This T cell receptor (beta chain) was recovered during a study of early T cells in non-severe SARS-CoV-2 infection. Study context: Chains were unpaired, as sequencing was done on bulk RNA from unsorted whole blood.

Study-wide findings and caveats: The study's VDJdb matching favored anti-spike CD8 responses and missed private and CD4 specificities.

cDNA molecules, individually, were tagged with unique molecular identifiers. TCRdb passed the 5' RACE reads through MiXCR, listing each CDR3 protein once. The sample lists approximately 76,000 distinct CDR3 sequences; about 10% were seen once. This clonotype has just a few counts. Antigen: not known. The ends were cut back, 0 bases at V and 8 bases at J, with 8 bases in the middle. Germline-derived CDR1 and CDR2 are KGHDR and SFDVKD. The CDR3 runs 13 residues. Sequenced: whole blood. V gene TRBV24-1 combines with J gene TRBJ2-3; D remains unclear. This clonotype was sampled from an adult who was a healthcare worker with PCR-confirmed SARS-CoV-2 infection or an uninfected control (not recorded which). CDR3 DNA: TGTGCCACCAGTGATTTGCAAAGGGCTACGCAGTATTTT. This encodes CATSDLQRATQYF.